This entry concerns a single T cell receptor (beta chain). These data come from a study of T-cell reconstitution after alpha-beta-depleted transplantation in children. Unique molecular identifiers tagged the TCRbeta library. Each CDR3 protein gets one entry after TCRdb re-called the PCR reads with MiXCR. The sample lists 490,000 or so distinct CDR3 sequences, roughly an eighth occurring once. Trimming cost V 1 base and J 0 bases, with 12 bases left between them. The CDR3 length is 16 residues. The germline CDR1 and CDR2 sequences are LGHNA and YSLEER. The sequencing here drew on PBMCs from the stem cell graft donor, taken from the stem cell graft. This clonotype originated in a human donor who donated a stem cell graft to a child with combined immunodeficiency. The V and J genes are TRBV4-3 and TRBJ1-1; D is uncertain. The CDR3 here is CASSQGGDSMNTEAFF. The DNA for the CDR3 is TGCGCCAGCAGCCAAGGAGGAGATAGTATGAACACTGAAGCTTTCTTT.